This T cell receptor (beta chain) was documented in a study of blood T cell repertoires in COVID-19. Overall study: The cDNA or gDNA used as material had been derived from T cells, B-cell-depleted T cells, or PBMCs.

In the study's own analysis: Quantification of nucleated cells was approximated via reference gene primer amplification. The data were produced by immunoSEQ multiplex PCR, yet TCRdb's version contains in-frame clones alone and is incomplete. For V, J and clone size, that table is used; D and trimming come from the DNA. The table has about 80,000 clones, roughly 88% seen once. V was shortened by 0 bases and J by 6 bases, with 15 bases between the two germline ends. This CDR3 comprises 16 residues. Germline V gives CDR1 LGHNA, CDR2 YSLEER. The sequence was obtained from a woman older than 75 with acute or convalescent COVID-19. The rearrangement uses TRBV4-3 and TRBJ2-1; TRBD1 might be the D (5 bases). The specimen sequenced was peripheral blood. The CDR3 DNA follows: TGCGCCAGCAGCCAAGATCCAGGGAACCCCTCCAATGAGCAGTTCTTC. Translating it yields CASSQDPGNPSNEQFF.